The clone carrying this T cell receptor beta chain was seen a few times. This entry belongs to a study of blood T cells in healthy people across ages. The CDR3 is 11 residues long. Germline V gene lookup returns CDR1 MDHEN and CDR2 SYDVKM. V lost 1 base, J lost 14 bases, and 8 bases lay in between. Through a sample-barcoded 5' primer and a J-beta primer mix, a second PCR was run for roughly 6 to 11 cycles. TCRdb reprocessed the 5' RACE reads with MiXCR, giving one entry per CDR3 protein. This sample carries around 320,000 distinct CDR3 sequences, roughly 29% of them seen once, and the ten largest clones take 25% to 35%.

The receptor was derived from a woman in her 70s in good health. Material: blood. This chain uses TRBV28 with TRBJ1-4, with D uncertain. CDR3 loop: CASSLSGGLFF. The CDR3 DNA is TGTGCCAGCAGTTTATCGGGTGGGCTGTTTTTT.